Below, 15 T cell receptor beta chains from the same sample are listed, as sequenced in a study of regulatory T cells in long-lasting Graves disease. Time point denoted: newly diagnosed GD, antithyroid drugs for less than 3 months. PBMCs provided the RNA from which the TCR library was made. Libraries of TCR beta came from iRepertoire HTBI primers plus Arm-PCR of CDR3 regions. Using its own MiXCR run on the multiplex PCR reads, TCRdb lists one record per CDR3 protein. The sample has under 500,000 distinct CDR3 sequences, around 17% seen once. The sample also formed part of further work on T cells in Graves' hyperthyroidism and ophthalmopathy.

Sequences were derived from peripheral blood mononuclear cells (PBMCs), sampled at new diagnosis, from a patient treated with antithyroid drugs. The origin of the receptors is a woman aged 25 to 45 with Graves disease.

This clonotype has only a few counts. The chain uses TRBV29-1 and TRBJ1-4, with D hard to call. CDR3 length: 14 residues. Deletions cut 7 bases from V and 7 bases from J, with 19 bases between. CDR1 and CDR2 from the germline V gene are SQVTM and ANQGSEA. The CDR3 bases are TGCAGCGCTAGGATAGGCGGTTGGGCTGAAAAACTGTTTTTT. As protein: CSARIGGWAEKLFF.

In this sample, this clonotype turned up many times. This chain connects TRBV30 to TRBJ1-2; D gene uncertain. The CDR3 covers 13 residues. Germline CDR1 is GTSNPN and CDR2 is SVGIG (reference sequence). CDR3 sequence (DNA): TGTGCTCGAATCTCGACGGTGGACTATGGCTACACCTTC. It codes for CARISTVDYGYTF.

The chain uses TRBV19 and TRBJ1-3; D remains unclear. Germline V gives CDR1 LNHDA, CDR2 SQIVND (reference sequence). The CDR3 loop spans 14 amino acids. V lost 6 bases, J lost 0 bases, and 9 bases lay in between. Here the CDR3 reads CASSLKDSGNTIYF. CDR3 sequence (DNA): TGTGCCAGTAGCCTGAAGGACTCTGGAAACACCATATATTTT.

In its sample, this clonotype was seen many times. V usage is TRBV7-2 and J usage is TRBJ2-1; D unresolved. The CDR3 has 15 residues. Germline V gene sequence: CDR1 SGHTA, CDR2 FQGNSA. V dropped 6 bases and J dropped 3 bases, with 15 bases sitting between them. The CDR3 is CASSPTLGLYNEQFF. CDR3 nucleotide sequence: TGTGCCAGCAGTCCCACCCTAGGGCTCTACAATGAGCAGTTCTTC.

This clonotype has ten or more counts. J is TRBJ1-1 and V is TRBV12-3 or TRBV12-4, with D hard to call. The CDR3 runs 13 residues. The V end was cut by 10 bases, the J end by 0 bases, with 12 bases between. Written as DNA, the CDR3 is TGTGCCACCGGGGAAATCATGAACACTGAAGCTTTCTTT. Protein sequence: CATGEIMNTEAFF.

The chain has TRBV6-9 and TRBJ2-1; 16 nucleotides align to TRBD2. The trim removed 3 bases at V and 7 bases at J, leaving 15 bases unmatched. CDR3 length: 20 amino acids. In germline, CDR1 is MNHGY, CDR2 SVAAGI. The CDR3 bases are TGTGCCAGCAGTTACCCGGGGACTAGCGGGAGGGCCCCTCTAAAGAATGAGCAGTTCTTC. This sequence encodes CASSYPGTSGRAPLKNEQFF.

At least ten counts were recorded for this clonotype. This sequence joins TRBV19 and TRBJ1-1, with unresolved D. CDR1 is LNHDA and CDR2 is SQIVND in the germline V gene (reference sequence). The CDR3 runs 13 residues. V lost 2 bases to trimming and J lost 4 bases, with 8 bases between them. The CDR3 loop reads CASSIRGGTEAFF. As DNA, the CDR3 is TGTGCCAGTAGTATAAGAGGAGGCACTGAAGCTTTCTTT.

This clonotype was counted at least ten times. V is TRBV12-3 or TRBV12-4 and J is TRBJ2-3; the match to TRBD2 covers 7 bases. This CDR3 comprises 18 residues. Trimming at V came to 5 bases and at J to 4 bases, leaving 18 bases not matched to a gene. The CDR3 loop reads CASSTTLGASGDADTQYF. In DNA, the CDR3 is TGTGCCAGCAGTACAACCCTTGGGGCTAGCGGAGATGCAGATACGCAGTATTTT.

As regards this clonotype: Mismatch with germline at one junction end may stem from a read error. The genes are TRBV6-2 or TRBV6-3 and TRBJ2-1; D ambiguous. Germline lookup yields CDR1 MNHEY and CDR2 SVGEGT. The CDR3 has 12 residues. The CDR3 loop is CASSSTLPEQLF. The DNA of the CDR3 is TGTGCCAGCAGCTCCACCCTACCGGAGCAGCTCTTC.

This clonotype was counted at least ten times. The chain combines TRBV12-3 or TRBV12-4 with TRBJ2-1; 11 bases are a match to TRBD2. This CDR3 contains 23 residues. V was pared by 1 base and J by 0 bases, with 20 bases of the junction left unmatched. The CDR3 protein is CASSLVGPGTSGGLFHSYNEQFF. The DNA of the CDR3 is TGTGCCAGCAGTTTAGTAGGCCCCGGGACTAGCGGCGGGCTGTTCCACTCCTACAATGAGCAGTTCTTC.

This clonotype occurred many times. The chain recombines TRBV6-2 or TRBV6-3 with TRBJ2-7; 7 bases fit TRBD1. The trim removed 3 bases at V and 1 base at J, leaving 3 bases unmatched. Per the germline V gene, CDR1 is MNHEY and CDR2 is SVGEGT. The CDR3 sequence is 14 residues long. CDR3 coding DNA: TGTGCCAGCAGTTATGCCAGGGGGTCCTACGAGCAGTACTTC. Translating it yields CASSYARGSYEQYF.

There are many counts of this clonotype. This sequence joins TRBV5-5 and TRBJ2-3; D uncertain. Germline V gives CDR1 SGHKS, CDR2 YYEKEE (reference sequence). CDR3 length equals 14 residues. Trimming removed 4 bases at V and 3 bases at J, with 12 bases between. CDR3 nucleotides: TGTGCCAGCAGCCCCCGACATAAAACAGATACGCAGTATTTT. This encodes CASSPRHKTDTQYF.

The table lists this clonotype with many counts. The rearrangement links TRBV6-5 to TRBJ1-3; D remains ambiguous. V dropped 0 bases and J dropped 3 bases, with 21 bases sitting between them. This CDR3 contains 19 residues. Looked up from germline, CDR1 is MNHEY and CDR2 is SVGAGI. The CDR3, as DNA: TGTGCCAGCAGTTACTCGGGGTACGGCCTGGAAGTAGATGGAAACACCATATATTTT. This sequence encodes CASSYSGYGLEVDGNTIYF.

Of note for this clonotype: A much larger clone differs from this one at a single base, so this may be a read error. This chain joins TRBV2 and TRBJ2-2; 14 nucleotides agree with TRBD2. V lost 10 bases, J lost 5 bases, and 12 bases stayed unmatched. CDR3 length: 17 amino acids. Germline values: CDR1 SNHLY, CDR2 FYNNEI. The CDR3: CANTRTSGRTGTGELFF. DNA for the CDR3: TGTGCCAACACCCGGACTAGCGGGAGGACCGGGACCGGGGAGCTGTTTTTT.

This clonotype appeared many times. J is TRBJ1-1 and V is TRBV18; D gene unclear. Per germline, CDR1 KGHSH and CDR2 LQKENI. This CDR3 comprises 13 residues. Trimming shortened V by 3 bases and J by 7 bases, and 12 bases separated the two germline ends. In nucleotides, the CDR3 is TGTGCCAGCTCACCTAACTGGGGAGGTGAAGCTTTCTTT. It codes for CASSPNWGGEAFF.